These 8 T cell receptor beta chains came from one sample sequenced in a study of blood T cell repertoires in COVID-19. Some clones are missing from TCRdb's copy, which holds only in-frame ones; the method was immunoSEQ multiplex PCR. The sample has about 60,000 clones, roughly 85% seen once. Sequencing was done on a sample of peripheral blood. These receptor sequences come from a human donor in a cohort sampled during active COVID-19.

Only one count was recorded for this clone. The chain recombines TRBV12-3 or TRBV12-4 with TRBJ2-5; D is uncertain. The V end lost 3 bases, the J end lost 0 bases, and 5 bases lay between the germline ends. This CDR3 has 13 amino acids. The CDR3 bases are TGTGCCAGCAGTTTCCAGGACCAAGAGACCCAGTACTTC. It is translated as CASSFQDQETQYF.

V is TRBV6-5 and J is TRBJ2-1, with D possibly TRBD2 on 6 matching bases. CDR3 size: 14 residues. V lost 9 bases and J lost 4, with 16 bases in between. Looked up from germline, CDR1 is MNHEY and CDR2 is SVGAGI. In DNA form, the CDR3 reads TGTGCCAGTCAGGCGCGAGCGGGTTACAATGAGCAGTTCTTC. Translated, it gives CASQARAGYNEQFF.

The chain combines TRBV28 with TRBJ2-7; 9 bases line up with TRBD1. The CDR3 consists of 15 residues. V was clipped by 5 bases and J by 7 bases; unmatched bases: 12. CDR1 and CDR2 from the germline V gene are MDHEN and SYDVKM. The CDR3 region is CASSPHGQGLREQYF. In DNA form, the CDR3 reads TGTGCCAGCAGTCCCCATGGACAGGGGCTCAGGGAGCAGTACTTC.

The rearrangement joins TRBV6-1 to TRBJ1-1; 8 bases match TRBD1. The V segment lost 6 bases and the J segment 1 base; nucleotides outside the gene matches: 1. This CDR3 contains 13 residues. Germline V lookup: CDR1 MNHNS, CDR2 SASEGT. Written as DNA, the CDR3 is TGTGCCAGCAGAGACAGGGGGAACACTGAAGCTTTCTTT. Translated, it gives CASRDRGNTEAFF.

The CDR3 is CASSEKASERPGGGYEQFF. In DNA, the CDR3 is TGTGCCAGCAGTGAAAAGGCCTCGGAAAGGCCTGGGGGCGGGTATGAGCAGTTCTTC. V gene TRBV6-1 combines with J gene TRBJ2-1; perhaps TRBD1 as D (6 bases). Trimming took off 2 bases at V and 8 bases at J, with 28 bases between the two ends. Germline V gene sequence: CDR1 MNHNS, CDR2 SASEGT. This CDR3 is 19 amino acids long.

This chain connects TRBV5-6 to TRBJ2-5, with D perhaps matching TRBD1 (5 bases). Trimming removed 1 base from V and 3 bases from J, with 13 bases in between. Germline values: CDR1 SGHDT, CDR2 YYEEEE. CDR3 length: 15 residues. The DNA for the CDR3 is TGTGCCAGCAGCTTGTCCGACAGCAGGGAAGAGACCCAGTACTTC. It encodes CASSLSDSREETQYF.

The V and J genes are TRBV5-6 and TRBJ1-2; TRBD1 matches 10 bases. Germline V gene lookup returns CDR1 SGHDT and CDR2 YYEEEE. The CDR3 has 16 amino acids. Trimming removed 2 bases from V and 0 bases from J; junction bases left unmatched: 4. Here the CDR3 DNA reads TGTGCCAGCAGCTTTAAAGGGACAGGGGCTAACTATGGCTACACCTTC. Translating gives CASSFKGTGANYGYTF.

This chain links TRBV19 with TRBJ2-7; D is perhaps TRBD1 (5 bases). CDR1 is LNHDA, CDR2 SQIVND, per germline (reference sequence). The CDR3 consists of 13 residues. The germline V and J ends were trimmed by 9 bases and 2 bases, with 14 bases remaining between them. The CDR3 loop reads CASKKGATYEQYF. CDR3 in DNA: TGTGCCAGCAAAAAAGGGGCAACCTACGAGCAGTACTTC.